These T cell receptor beta chains were read from a single sample in a study of blood T cell repertoires in COVID-19. Generated by immunoSEQ multiplex PCR, the TCRdb table keeps only in-frame clones and is missing some. The sample lists almost 55,000 clones, around nine tenths seen once, with about 3.5% in the top ten. The sample comprised peripheral blood. The receptor source for this set is a human donor in a cohort sampled during active COVID-19. Both conserved end residues are part of each CDR3. The D gene is left open where the match is weak. A clone size is listed for some rows: how often the clone was seen (once, few, many), or a class if it is expanded.

V	size	D	J	CDR3	DNA
TRBV15	.	TRBD1	TRBJ2-7	CATSRDRAGGWQYF	TGTGCCACCAGCAGAGATCGAGCAGGGGGCTGGCAGTACTTC
TRBV7-9	.	TRBD1	TRBJ1-1	CASSPGQVNTEAFF	TGTGCCAGCAGCCCGGGACAGGTGAACACTGAAGCTTTCTTT
TRBV19	.	.	TRBJ1-5	CASNPRGLRGNQPQHF	TGTGCCAGTAATCCCCGGGGATTGCGTGGCAATCAGCCCCAGCATTTT
TRBV7-9	.	TRBD1	TRBJ1-3	CASSRQGGSGNTIYF	TGTGCCAGCAGTCGACAGGGTGGCTCTGGAAACACCATATATTTT
TRBV3-1/TRBV3-2	.	TRBD1	TRBJ2-5	CASRRRQGQETQYF	TGTGCCAGCAGACGGAGACAGGGTCAAGAGACCCAGTACTTC
TRBV5-6	.	TRBD2	TRBJ2-1	CASSSGLYNEQFF	TGTGCCAGCAGCTCGGGACTATACAATGAGCAGTTCTTC
TRBV3-1/TRBV3-2	.	TRBD1	TRBJ1-2	CASSPWTGKDYGYTF	TGTGCCAGCAGCCCGTGGACAGGAAAGGACTATGGCTACACCTTC
TRBV5-1	.	TRBD2	TRBJ2-7	CASSFSGGAYEQYF	TGCGCCAGCAGCTTTAGCGGGGGTGCGTACGAGCAGTACTTC
TRBV5-1	.	.	TRBJ2-3	CASSLAGLGTDTQYF	TGCGCCAGCAGCTTGGCGGGTTTGGGCACAGATACGCAGTATTTT
TRBV10-1	once	.	TRBJ2-5	CASSQRIGETQYF	TGCGCCAGCAGTCAGAGAATCGGGGAGACCCAGTACTTC
TRBV18	.	TRBD1	TRBJ1-6	CASSPDRGNSPLHF	TGTGCCAGCTCACCGGACAGGGGCAATTCACCCCTCCACTTT
TRBV3-1/TRBV3-2	.	.	TRBJ2-7	CASSSAYEQYF	TGTGCCAGCAGCTCCGCCTACGAGCAGTACTTC
TRBV6-5	once	.	TRBJ1-1	CASSYSRQQNTEAFF	TGTGCCAGCAGTTACTCTCGACAGCAGAACACTGAAGCTTTCTTT
TRBV6-6	.	.	TRBJ2-1	CATGPLGEQFF	TGTGCTACAGGGCCGCTTGGGGAGCAGTTCTTC
TRBV29-1	.	TRBD2	TRBJ2-3	CSVEASGGAGDTQYF	TGCAGCGTTGAAGCTAGCGGGGGGGCCGGAGATACGCAGTATTTT
TRBV18	.	.	TRBJ1-5	CASSLSGGRNQPQHF	TGTGCCAGCTCTCTTTCCGGGGGACGCAATCAGCCCCAGCATTTT
TRBV18	.	TRBD2	TRBJ2-7	CASSLTSGGYEQYF	TGTGCCAGCTCCCTTACTAGCGGGGGGTACGAGCAGTACTTC
TRBV7-9	.	TRBD1	TRBJ1-4	CASRTGFGNEKLFF	TGTGCCAGCAGGACAGGGTTCGGTAATGAAAAACTGTTTTTT
TRBV30	few	.	TRBJ2-7	CAWLTSYEQYF	TGTGCCTGGCTTACTTCCTACGAGCAGTACTTC
TRBV5-1	.	.	TRBJ2-5	CASTTGTSVTETQYF	TGCGCCAGCACAACCGGGACTTCAGTTACGGAGACCCAGTACTTC
TRBV6-5	.	TRBD1	TRBJ1-1	CASSYRDRGPEAFF	TGTGCCAGCAGTTATCGGGACAGAGGTCCTGAAGCTTTCTTT
TRBV7-8	.	.	TRBJ2-7	CASSRTRDYEQYF	TGTGCCAGCAGTAGGACAAGGGACTACGAGCAGTACTTC
TRBV4-1	.	.	TRBJ1-1	CASSQIRGGNWESTEAFF	TGCGCCAGCAGCCAAATAAGAGGTGGGAACTGGGAGAGCACTGAAGCTTTCTTT
TRBV6-6	.	TRBD1	TRBJ1-2	CASRPTGDWGYTF	TGTGCCAGCAGACCAACAGGGGATTGGGGCTACACCTTC
TRBV3-1/TRBV3-2	.	.	TRBJ1-2	CASSQGTELGYTF	TGTGCCAGCAGCCAAGGGACAGAGCTTGGCTACACCTTC
TRBV15	.	TRBD2	TRBJ2-7	CATSRLTSGTTEQYF	TGTGCCACCAGCAGATTAACTTCCGGGACTACGGAGCAGTACTTC
TRBV6-5	.	.	TRBJ1-6	CASHEGDSPLHF	TGTGCCAGCCATGAGGGGGATTCACCCCTCCACTTT
TRBV28	.	.	TRBJ1-5	CASSLGGAGSNQPQHF	TGTGCCAGCAGTTTAGGCGGGGCGGGAAGCAATCAGCCCCAGCATTTT
TRBV4-1	.	.	TRBJ1-6	CASSQEGLLRGGGSPLHF	TGCGCCAGCAGCCAAGAGGGACTTCTACGTGGGGGGGGTTCACCCCTCCACTTT
TRBV9	.	.	TRBJ2-3	CASSVESGDTQYF	TGTGCCAGCAGCGTAGAGTCGGGAGATACGCAGTATTTT
TRBV27	.	TRBD1	TRBJ1-1	CASSQGAATEAFF	TGTGCCAGCTCCCAGGGGGCGGCCACTGAAGCTTTCTTT
TRBV5-1	.	TRBD1	TRBJ1-6	CASSSDATGGWDSPLHF	TGCGCCAGCAGCTCGGACGCGACAGGGGGCTGGGATTCACCCCTCCACTTT
TRBV7-7	.	TRBD2	TRBJ2-3	CASSQGGGTTDTQYF	TGTGCCAGCAGCCAGGGCGGGGGGACCACAGATACGCAGTATTTT
TRBV5-1	.	TRBD2	TRBJ2-3	CASSELAENTDTQYF	TGCGCCAGCAGCGAACTAGCGGAAAACACAGATACGCAGTATTTT
TRBV5-4	once	TRBD1	TRBJ1-5	CASSLGGQSLGPQHF	TGTGCCAGCAGCTTGGGGGGACAGTCTCTAGGGCCCCAGCATTTT
TRBV5-1	.	.	TRBJ2-6	CASSLVSGANVLTF	TGCGCCAGCAGCTTGGTATCTGGGGCCAACGTCCTGACTTTC
TRBV4-2	.	.	TRBJ2-3	CASSPTRLTDTQYF	TGTGCCAGCAGCCCGACTCGGTTAACAGATACGCAGTATTTT
TRBV4-2	once	TRBD2	TRBJ2-3	CASSPRLAGITDTQYF	TGTGCCAGCAGCCCCCGACTAGCGGGGATCACAGATACGCAGTATTTT
TRBV5-6	.	TRBD2	TRBJ2-1	CASSLLVSGLAGGEQFF	TGTGCCAGCAGCTTGCTTGTGTCGGGACTAGCAGGAGGTGAGCAGTTCTTC
TRBV30	.	.	TRBJ2-7	CAWSQDSAYEQYF	TGTGCCTGGAGCCAAGACAGCGCCTACGAGCAGTACTTC
TRBV19	.	TRBD2	TRBJ2-7	CASSILAGEQYF	TGTGCCAGTAGTATATTAGCGGGAGAGCAGTACTTC
TRBV11-2	.	TRBD2	TRBJ2-7	CASSSPRLAGGGYEQYF	TGTGCCAGCAGCTCTCCCCGACTAGCGGGAGGGGGGTACGAGCAGTACTTC
TRBV4-3	.	.	TRBJ1-4	CASSQDPGEGEKLFF	TGCGCCAGCAGCCAAGATCCGGGGGAAGGTGAAAAACTGTTTTTT
TRBV5-1	.	.	TRBJ2-7	CASSPDGRNEYEQYF	TGCGCCAGCTCCCCTGATGGGAGAAACGAGTACGAGCAGTACTTC
TRBV5-1	medium-sized	.	TRBJ2-7	CASSFADSAREQYF	TGCGCCAGCAGCTTCGCGGACTCGGCTAGGGAGCAGTACTTC
TRBV5-1	.	TRBD1	TRBJ1-3	CASSLGQGNRDGNTIYF	TGCGCCAGCAGCTTGGGACAGGGGAATAGGGACGGAAACACCATATATTTT